These 12 T cell receptor beta chains share one sample of origin, sequenced in a study. Each CDR3 protein is one row after TCRdb ran MiXCR on the RT-PCR reads. The sample has 550,000 to 750,000 distinct CDR3 sequences, around 14% seen once. Specimen: memory CD4+ T cells from blood. Every receptor here comes from a female donor in good health, serving as a healthy control.

The chain joins TRBV7-2 to TRBJ2-1, with D perhaps matching TRBD1 (6 bases). Germline V CDR1 and CDR2: SGHTA, FQGNSA. There are 16 residues in the CDR3. The germline V and J ends were trimmed by 5 bases and 2 bases, with 16 bases remaining between them. In DNA, the CDR3 is TGTGCCAGCAGCGCCATGTCAGGGGCTCCCTACAATGAGCAGTTCTTC. It translates to CASSAMSGAPYNEQFF. The variable domain in full, completed from reference TRBV7-2 and TRBJ2-1, reads GAGVSQSPSNKVTEKGKDVELRCDPISGHTALYWYRQSLGQGLEFLIYFQGNSAPDKSGLPSDRFSAERTGGSVSTLTIQRTQQEDSAVYLCASSAMSGAPYNEQFFGPGTRLTVL.

This clonotype was seen a handful of times. The rearrangement uses TRBV5-1 and TRBJ2-2, with D perhaps matching TRBD1 (6 bases). CDR1 is SGHRS, CDR2 YFSETQ, per germline. This CDR3 region has 15 residues. Trimming left V 0 bases short and J 3 bases short, with 9 bases between. This chain's CDR3 is CASSLGQEDTGELFF. The CDR3 DNA reads TGCGCCAGCAGCTTGGGACAGGAGGACACCGGGGAGCTGTTTTTT.

This clonotype occurred a few times. The V call is TRBV5-1, the J call TRBJ2-2; TRBD1 matches at 8 bases. The CDR3 is 15 residues long. CDR1 SGHRS and CDR2 YFSETQ come from the germline V gene. Trimming took 4 bases from V and 3 from J; bases not matched to a gene: 5. This chain's CDR3 is CASSAGQEDTGELFF. The DNA of the CDR3 is TGCGCCAGCAGCGCGGGACAGGAAGACACCGGGGAGCTGTTTTTT.

The rearrangement links TRBV9 to TRBJ2-2; D not certain. This CDR3 contains 15 residues. Trimming shortened V by 2 bases and J by 0 bases, and 8 bases separated the two germline ends. From germline, CDR1 is SGDLS and CDR2 YYNGEE. The chain's CDR3 is CASSVTVANTGELFF. The CDR3 nucleotides are TGTGCCAGCAGCGTGACTGTTGCGAACACCGGGGAGCTGTTTTTT.

In its sample, this clonotype was seen a few times. The chain links TRBV7-9 to TRBJ1-5; TRBD1 matches 8 bases. Germline values: CDR1 SEHNR, CDR2 FQNEAQ (reference sequence). Germline trimming cut 7 bases from V and 5 bases from J; bases unmatched to any gene: 1. This CDR3 comprises 12 residues. This chain's CDR3 is CASKQGDQPQHF. In nucleotides, the CDR3 is TGTGCCAGCAAACAGGGGGATCAGCCCCAGCATTTT.

This clonotype was seen repeatedly, ten times or more. One junction end disagrees with the germline gene, perhaps due to a read error. J is TRBJ2-7 and V is TRBV6-5, with D hard to call. The CDR3 length is 12 residues. Germline assignment: CDR1 MNHEY and CDR2 SVGAGI. The CDR3 sequence is CVSTNELYEQYF. CDR3 nucleotide sequence: TGTGTCAGCACGAATGAACTCTACGAGCAGTACTTC.

The chain uses TRBV25-1 and TRBJ1-4; D is ambiguous. The CDR3 contains 15 residues. With 4 bases removed from V and 8 bases from J, the gap between germline ends came to 17 bases. Germline V CDR1 and CDR2: MGHDK, SYGVNS. CDR3 coding DNA: TGTGCCAGCAGTGCTGGACGGAAGGCGAGAGAAAAACTGTTTTTT. This codes for CASSAGRKAREKLFF.

This clonotype was seen a few times. The chain recombines TRBV6-6 with TRBJ1-3, with no clear D. Germline V gene lookup returns CDR1 MNHNY and CDR2 SVGAGI (reference sequence). The length of the CDR3 is 15 residues. Trimming took off 5 bases at V and 4 bases at J, with 15 bases between the two ends. CDR3 sequence: CASSPVGRGGNTIYF. The CDR3 nucleotides are TGTGCCAGCAGTCCCGTCGGACGTGGAGGAAACACCATATATTTT.

This clonotype was counted a few times. CDR3 residues: CSASGTRGGGELFF. The CDR3 DNA is TGCAGTGCTAGTGGAACCAGGGGTGGCGGGGAGCTGTTTTTT. The gene calls are TRBV20-1 and TRBJ2-2; D may be TRBD1 (6 bases). In germline, CDR1 is DFQATT, CDR2 SNEGSKA (reference sequence). The CDR3 runs to 14 residues. Deletions cut 3 bases from V and 7 bases from J, with 15 bases between.

This clonotype was seen a few times. The V and J genes are TRBV9 and TRBJ2-2; tentative D call: TRBD1 (6 bases). Germline values: CDR1 SGDLS, CDR2 YYNGEE. This CDR3 is built from 17 residues. Trimming took off 2 bases at V and 2 bases at J, with 16 bases between the two ends. The CDR3 protein is CASSVGGQGSNTGELFF. CDR3 coding DNA: TGTGCCAGCAGCGTTGGTGGCCAGGGGTCCAACACCGGGGAGCTGTTTTTT. The complete variable domain, with remaining parts taken from reference TRBV9 and TRBJ2-2, reads DSGVTQTPKHLITATGQRVTLRCSPRSGDLSVYWYQQSLDQGLQFLIQYYNGEERAKGNILERFSAQQFPDLHSELNLSSLELGDSALYFCASSVGGQGSNTGELFFGEGSRLTVL.

The table lists this clonotype with a few counts. The chain combines TRBV12-3 or TRBV12-4 with TRBJ2-5, with 8 bases lining up with TRBD1. CDR3 length equals 13 residues. With V trimmed by 3 bases and J by 12 bases, 9 bases remained unmatched. The CDR3 nucleotides are TGTGCCAGCAGTTTTGGCCCCGGACAGGGAAAGTACTTC. Translation gives CASSFGPGQGKYF.

This clonotype was observed a few times. The chain employs TRBV20-1 and TRBJ1-1; 7 bases are shared with TRBD1. V was clipped by 4 bases and J by 1 base; unmatched bases: 6. There are 14 residues in the CDR3. In germline, CDR1 is DFQATT, CDR2 SNEGSKA (reference sequence). CDR3 residues: CSATETGPNTEAFF. The CDR3 nucleotides read TGCAGTGCTACCGAGACAGGGCCGAACACTGAAGCTTTCTTT.